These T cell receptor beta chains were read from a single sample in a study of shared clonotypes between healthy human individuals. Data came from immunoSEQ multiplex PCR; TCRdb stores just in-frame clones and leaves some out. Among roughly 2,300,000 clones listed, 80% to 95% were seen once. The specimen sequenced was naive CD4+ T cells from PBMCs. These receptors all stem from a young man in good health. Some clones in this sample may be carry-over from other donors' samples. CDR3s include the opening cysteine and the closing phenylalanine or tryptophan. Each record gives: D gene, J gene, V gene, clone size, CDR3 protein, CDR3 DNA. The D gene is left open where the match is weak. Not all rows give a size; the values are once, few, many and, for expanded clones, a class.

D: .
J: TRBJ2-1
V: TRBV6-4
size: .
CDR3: CASSDWEGSSYNEQFF
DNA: TGTGCCAGCAGTGATTGGGAAGGGAGCTCCTACAATGAGCAGTTCTTC

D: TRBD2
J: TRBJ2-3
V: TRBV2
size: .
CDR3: CASSVSGGSDTQYF
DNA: TGTGCCAGCAGTGTTAGCGGGGGGTCAGATACGCAGTATTTT

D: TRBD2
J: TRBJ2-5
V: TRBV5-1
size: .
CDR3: CASSEGTSGQETQYF
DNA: TGCGCCAGCAGCGAAGGCACTAGCGGCCAAGAGACCCAGTACTTC

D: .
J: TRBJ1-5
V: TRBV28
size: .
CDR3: CASSPLRGYNQPQHF
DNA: TGTGCCAGCAGCCCCCTGAGGGGATACAATCAGCCCCAGCATTTT

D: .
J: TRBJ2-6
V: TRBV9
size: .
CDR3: CASSEGPPGANVLTF
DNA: TGTGCCAGCAGCGAAGGGCCGCCTGGGGCCAACGTCCTGACTTTC

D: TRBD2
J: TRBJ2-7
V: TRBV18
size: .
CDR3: CASSRGGSPEQYF
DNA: TGTGCCAGCTCACGGGGGGGGTCCCCCGAGCAGTACTTC

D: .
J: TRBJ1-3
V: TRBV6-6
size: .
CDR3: CASSYSGGASGNTIYF
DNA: TGTGCCAGCAGTTACTCCGGGGGGGCGTCTGGAAACACCATATATTTT

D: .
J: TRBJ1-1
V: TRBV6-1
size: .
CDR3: CASKGKGGTEAFF
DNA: TGTGCCAGCAAAGGGAAAGGAGGCACTGAAGCTTTCTTT

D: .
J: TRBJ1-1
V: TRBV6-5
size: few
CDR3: CASSHSGSPEAFF
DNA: TGTGCCAGCAGTCACTCTGGGAGTCCAGAAGCTTTCTTT

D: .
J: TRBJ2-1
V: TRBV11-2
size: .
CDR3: CASSYLHYRGNEQFF
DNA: TGTGCCAGCAGCTACCTTCACTATCGGGGGAATGAGCAGTTCTTC

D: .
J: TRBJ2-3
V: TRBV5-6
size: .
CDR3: CASSWGTSTDTQYF
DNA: TGTGCCAGCAGCTGGGGGACTAGCACAGATACGCAGTATTTT

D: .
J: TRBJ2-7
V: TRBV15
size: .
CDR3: CATSRGGARVDEQYF
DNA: TGTGCCACCAGCAGAGGAGGGGCCCGGGTGGACGAGCAGTACTTC

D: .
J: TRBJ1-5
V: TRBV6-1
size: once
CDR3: CASSGRTAGNQPQHF
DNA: TGTGCCAGCAGCGGACGGACGGCTGGCAATCAGCCCCAGCATTTT